The 7 T cell receptor beta chains given below trace back to one sample, sequenced in a study of tumor-infiltrating lymphocytes in primary liver carcinoma. Unsorted whole blood supplied the RNA, and germline DNA was extracted too. Starting material of around 490 ng total RNA yielded TCR beta cDNA via a constant-region primer. Three nested multiplex PCR rounds, a slightly modified ARM-PCR method, built the TCR beta libraries. PCR rounds one and two used TRBV1-TRBV30 forward primers with a C-beta reverse primer for roughly 10 cycles each. TCRdb analysed the multiplex PCR reads with MiXCR anew, one entry per CDR3 protein. The sample consists of hundreds of thousands of distinct CDR3 sequences, approximately 58% of them appearing once. Sequencing was performed on peripheral blood. The receptors were sampled from a woman in her twenties or thirties with primary liver carcinoma and hepatitis B virus infection.

Here the CDR3 reads CASSSGTGYYEQYF. The DNA of the CDR3 is TGTGCCAGCAGTAGCGGGACAGGCTACTACGAGCAGTACTTC. The chain has TRBV28 and TRBJ2-7; TRBD1 is a possible D gene (8 bases). V was shortened by 5 bases and J by 3 bases, with 14 bases between the two germline ends. Germline CDR1 reads MDHEN; CDR2 reads SYDVKM. The CDR3 contains 14 residues.

The chain uses TRBV4-2 and TRBJ1-5; no firm D call. This CDR3 region has 14 residues. V was pared by 4 bases and J by 2 bases, with 9 bases between. Per germline, CDR1 LGHNA and CDR2 YNFKEQ. In DNA, the CDR3 is TGTGCCAGCAGCCCGCGGACGGGCAATCAGCCCCAGCATTTT. Translating it yields CASSPRTGNQPQHF.

This clonotype was counted many times. The chain joins TRBV29-1 to TRBJ2-7; D remains ambiguous. Between the trimmed V and J ends, which lost 0 bases and 9 bases, there was a span of 15 bases. CDR1 is SQVTM, CDR2 ANQGSEA, per germline. This CDR3 is 13 amino acids long. CDR3 in DNA: TGCAGCGTTGAAGATTCATTGGGCCATCCGCAGTACTTC. This translates into CSVEDSLGHPQYF.

In regard to this clonotype: This sequence may be a read error, since a much larger clone differs from it by one base. The J gene is TRBJ1-4, the V gene TRBV28, with a tentative D call TRBD1 (5 bases). The CDR3 runs to 15 residues. Germline V gene sequence: CDR1 MDHEN, CDR2 SYDVKM. CDR3 in DNA: TGTGCCAGCAGTTCCTCAGGGTGGGGGAATGAACAACTGTTTTTT. This gives the protein CASSSSGWGNEQLFF.

As regards this clonotype: Germline and junction disagree at one end, which may indicate a read error. DNA for the CDR3: TGTGCCAGCAGCCTAGTCTCCTCCTACAAAGAGCAGTTCTTC. Its protein product is CASSLVSSYKEQFF. This chain links TRBV11-2 with TRBJ2-1; no clear D gene. Germline V lookup: CDR1 SGHAT, CDR2 FQNNGV. This CDR3 contains 14 residues.

This clonotype was recorded a few times. The chain uses TRBV5-4 and TRBJ1-5, with D hard to call. Looked up from germline, CDR1 is SGHNT and CDR2 is YYREEE (reference sequence). The CDR3 is made up of 13 amino acids. With 0 bases removed from V and 6 bases from J, the gap between germline ends came to 7 bases. In DNA form, the CDR3 reads TGTGCCAGCAGCTTGGATATCAGTCAGCCCCAGCATTTT. Amino acids: CASSLDISQPQHF.

This clonotype has a handful of counts. This may be a read error: a much more frequent sequence differs by one nucleotide. The V gene is TRBV6-5, the J gene TRBJ1-5; no clear D. Trimming took 5 bases from V and 4 from J, leaving 9 bases between them. This CDR3 region has 13 residues. The germline V gene has CDR1 MNHEY and CDR2 SVGAGI. CDR3 in amino acids: CASSPGWNQPQHF. As DNA, the CDR3 is TGTGCCAGCAGTCCAGGATGGAATCAGCCCCAGCATTTT.